This TCR beta chain was captured by sequencing in a study of PD-1 blockade in classical Hodgkin lymphoma. Every single patient, without exception, relapsed after autologous stem cell transplantation, and brentuximab vedotin exposure varied. The study's findings and limits: Healthy donors reportedly exceeded newly diagnosed patients in baseline TCR diversity.

J was trimmed by 3 bases and V by 1 base; bases with no gene match: 4. Germline V gene data show CDR1 as LNHDA and CDR2 as SQIVND (reference sequence). The CDR3 extends over 16 amino acids. Produced via immunoSEQ multiplex PCR; TCRdb's table is partial and in-frame only. The sample carries about 17,000 clones, about 80% recorded once. A note on this clone: As yet, its antigen is unknown.

The TCR was taken from a human donor with classical Hodgkin lymphoma. This chain uses TRBV19 with TRBJ2-5; TRBD2 aligns across 11 bases. This material consisted of peripheral blood mononuclear cells (PBMCs), taken at baseline. As DNA, the CDR3 is TGTGCCAGTAGTATAGCCCGACTAGCGGGAAAAGAGACCCAGTACTTC. Protein product: CASSIARLAGKETQYF.